The present TCR beta chain was sequenced within a study of cytomegalovirus exposure and HLA in healthy donors. General study points: Subsequent analysis of the 120 or so validation repertoires found a tendency for first-cohort TCR clusters to co-occur. Rare sequences made up most TCRs, while some public TCRs were found in many donors. Cytomegalovirus-associated TCR beta chains were listed, numbering roughly 150.

The V gene's germline CDR1 is SGHRS and CDR2 YFSETQ. The V gene end was trimmed by 0 bases and the J gene end by 1 base; junction bases not matched to a gene: 3. The CDR3 runs 15 residues. Concerning this clone: As yet, its antigen is unknown.

Only in-frame clones appear in the TCRdb table, and some are missing; sequencing was by immunoSEQ multiplex PCR. The sample yields about 360,000 clones, about nine tenths seen once. This rearrangement joins TRBV5-1 to TRBJ1-1, with 7 nucleotides matching TRBD1. This TCR was sampled from a woman between 18 and 29 years old in good health and CMV-seronegative. Sequencing was carried out using PBMCs. The CDR3 sequence: CASSLEGTANTEAFF. CDR3 coding DNA: TGCGCCAGCAGCTTGGAAGGGACAGCGAACACTGAAGCTTTCTTT.